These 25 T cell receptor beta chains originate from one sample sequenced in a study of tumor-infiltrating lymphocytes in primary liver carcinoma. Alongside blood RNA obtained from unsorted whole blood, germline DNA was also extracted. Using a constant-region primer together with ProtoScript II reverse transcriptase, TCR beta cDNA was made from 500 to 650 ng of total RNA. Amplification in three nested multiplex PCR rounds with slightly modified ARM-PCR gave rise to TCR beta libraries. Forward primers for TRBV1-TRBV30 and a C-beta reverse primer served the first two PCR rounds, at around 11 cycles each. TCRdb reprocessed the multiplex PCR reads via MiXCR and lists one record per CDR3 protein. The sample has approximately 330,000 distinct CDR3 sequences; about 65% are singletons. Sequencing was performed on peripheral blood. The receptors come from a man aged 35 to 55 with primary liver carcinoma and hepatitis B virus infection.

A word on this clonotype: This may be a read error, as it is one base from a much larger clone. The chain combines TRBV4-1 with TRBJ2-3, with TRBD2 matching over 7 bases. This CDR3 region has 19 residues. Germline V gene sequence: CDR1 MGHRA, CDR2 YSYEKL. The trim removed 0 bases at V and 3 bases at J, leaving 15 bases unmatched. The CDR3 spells CASSQDNRQPGSGTDTQYF. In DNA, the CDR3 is TGCGCCAGCAGCCAAGATAATAGGCAGCCCGGTAGCGGGACAGATACGCAGTATTTT.

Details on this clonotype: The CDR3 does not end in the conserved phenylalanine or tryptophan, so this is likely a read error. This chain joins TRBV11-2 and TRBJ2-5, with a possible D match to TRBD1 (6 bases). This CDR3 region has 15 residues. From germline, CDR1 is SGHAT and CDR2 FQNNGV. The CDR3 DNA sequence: TGTGTCAGCAGCTCCCAGAGGACAGTGCAAGAGACCCAGTACTCC. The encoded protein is CVSSSQRTVQETQYS.

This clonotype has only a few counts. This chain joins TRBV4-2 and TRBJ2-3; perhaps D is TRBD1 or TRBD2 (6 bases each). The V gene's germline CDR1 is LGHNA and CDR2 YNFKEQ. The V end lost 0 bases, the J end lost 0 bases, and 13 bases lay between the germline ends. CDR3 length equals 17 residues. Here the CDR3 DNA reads TGTGCCAGCAGCCAAGAATGGGGGGCAGCTAGCACAGATACGCAGTATTTT. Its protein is CASSQEWGAASTDTQYF.

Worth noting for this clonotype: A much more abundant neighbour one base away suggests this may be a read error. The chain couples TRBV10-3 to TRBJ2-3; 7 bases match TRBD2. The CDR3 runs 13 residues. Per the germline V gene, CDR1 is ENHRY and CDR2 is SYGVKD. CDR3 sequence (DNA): TGTGCCATCAGTGGCTCTGGGAGGGATACGCGGTATTTT. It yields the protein CAISGSGRDTRYF.

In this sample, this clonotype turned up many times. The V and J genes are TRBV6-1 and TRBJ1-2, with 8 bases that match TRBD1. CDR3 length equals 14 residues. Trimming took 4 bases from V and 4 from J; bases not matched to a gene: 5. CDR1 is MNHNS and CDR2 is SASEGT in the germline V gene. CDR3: CASSGTGTRYGYTF. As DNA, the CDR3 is TGTGCCAGCAGTGGGACAGGGACTCGCTATGGCTACACCTTC.

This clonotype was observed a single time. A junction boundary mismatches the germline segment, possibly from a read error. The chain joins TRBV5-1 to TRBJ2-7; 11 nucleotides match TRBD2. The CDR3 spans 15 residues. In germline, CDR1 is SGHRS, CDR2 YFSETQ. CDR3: CASSPGLAGHYERYF. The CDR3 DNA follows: TGCGCCAGCAGCCCCGGACTAGCGGGTCACTACGAGCGGTACTTC.

In DNA form, the CDR3 reads TGTGCCAGCAGCTTAGCCGACGGGAACGACGAGCAGTACTTC. This encodes CASSLADGNDEQYF. This rearrangement joins TRBV11-2 to TRBJ2-7; possible D gene TRBD2, 5 bases. This CDR3 has 14 amino acids. The germline V and J ends were trimmed by 1 base and 5 bases, with 12 bases remaining between them. The germline V gene has CDR1 SGHAT and CDR2 FQNNGV.

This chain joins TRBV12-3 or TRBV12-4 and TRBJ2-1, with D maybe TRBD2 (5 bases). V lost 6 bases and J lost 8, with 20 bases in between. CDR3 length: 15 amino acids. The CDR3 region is CASSHPSGPRDEQFF. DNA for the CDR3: TGTGCCAGCAGCCACCCCAGCGGACCTCGAGATGAGCAGTTCTTC.

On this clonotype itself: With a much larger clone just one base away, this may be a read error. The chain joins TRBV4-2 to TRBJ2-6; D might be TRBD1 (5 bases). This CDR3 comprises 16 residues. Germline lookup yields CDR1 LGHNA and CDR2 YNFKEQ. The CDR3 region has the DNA TGTGCCAGCGGCCAAGGTTCAGGGACTGGGGCCAACGTCCTGACTTTC. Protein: CASGQGSGTGANVLTF.

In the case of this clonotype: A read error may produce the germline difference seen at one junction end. CDR3 bases: TGTGCCAGCTCGGGGTCTCCTCAGTCCCAGCATTTT. It yields the protein CASSGSPQSQHF. V gene TRBV6-1 combines with J gene TRBJ1-5; no definite D call. The CDR3 loop spans 12 amino acids. Germline CDR1 reads MNHNS; CDR2 reads SASEGT.

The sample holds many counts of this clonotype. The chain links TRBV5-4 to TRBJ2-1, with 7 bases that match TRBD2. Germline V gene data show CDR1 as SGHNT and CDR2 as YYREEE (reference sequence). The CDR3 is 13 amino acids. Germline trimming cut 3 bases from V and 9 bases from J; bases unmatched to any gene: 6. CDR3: CASSWPGGGEQFF. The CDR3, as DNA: TGTGCCAGCAGCTGGCCGGGGGGAGGTGAGCAGTTCTTC.

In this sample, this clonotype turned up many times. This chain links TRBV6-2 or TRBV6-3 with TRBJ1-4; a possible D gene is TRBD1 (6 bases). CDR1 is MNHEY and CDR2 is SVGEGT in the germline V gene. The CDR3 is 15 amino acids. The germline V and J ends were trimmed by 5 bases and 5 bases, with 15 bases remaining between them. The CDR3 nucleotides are TGTGCCAGCAGTCAATTTGACAGGTGGAATGAAAAACTGTTTTTT. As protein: CASSQFDRWNEKLFF.

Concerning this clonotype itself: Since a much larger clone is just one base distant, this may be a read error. CDR3 DNA sequence: TGTGCCAGCAGCTCTCAGTTGGCGTTTGAAGCTTTCTTT. As protein: CASSSQLAFEAFF. The genes are TRBV6-2 or TRBV6-3 and TRBJ1-1; D is undetermined. This CDR3 spans 13 amino acids. V lost 6 bases to trimming and J lost 7 bases, with 15 bases between them. Germline CDR1 reads MNHEY; CDR2 reads SVGEGT.

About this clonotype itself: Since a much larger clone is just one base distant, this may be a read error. CDR3 region: CASIERDTTYGYTF. The CDR3 nucleotides are TGTGCCAGCATAGAGAGGGACACCACCTATGGCTACACCTTC. The V call is TRBV11-2, the J call TRBJ1-2; maybe TRBD1 (6 bases). The CDR3 has 14 residues. Germline V gives CDR1 SGHAT, CDR2 FQNNGV. Trimming took 7 bases from V and 4 from J, leaving 16 bases between them.

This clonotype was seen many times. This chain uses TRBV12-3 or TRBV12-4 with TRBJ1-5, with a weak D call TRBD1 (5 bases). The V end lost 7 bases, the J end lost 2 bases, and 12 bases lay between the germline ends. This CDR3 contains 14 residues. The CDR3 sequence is CASNLGQGNQPQHF. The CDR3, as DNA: TGTGCCAGCAACCTGGGGCAGGGCAATCAGCCCCAGCATTTT.

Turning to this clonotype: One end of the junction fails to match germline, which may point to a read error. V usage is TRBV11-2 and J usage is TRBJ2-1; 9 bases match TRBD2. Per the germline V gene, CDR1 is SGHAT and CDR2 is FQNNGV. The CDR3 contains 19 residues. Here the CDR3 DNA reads TGTGCCAGCATCTTAGTATCAAGGGTAGCGGGGGACTCCTACAATGAGCAGTTCTTC. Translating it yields CASILVSRVAGDSYNEQFF.

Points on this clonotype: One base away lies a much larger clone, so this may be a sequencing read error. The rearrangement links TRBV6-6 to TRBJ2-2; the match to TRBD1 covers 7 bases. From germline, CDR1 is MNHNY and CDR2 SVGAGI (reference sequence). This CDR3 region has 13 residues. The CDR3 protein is CASTTGNTEELFF. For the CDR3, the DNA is TGTGCCAGCACGACAGGGAACACCGAGGAGCTGTTTTTT.

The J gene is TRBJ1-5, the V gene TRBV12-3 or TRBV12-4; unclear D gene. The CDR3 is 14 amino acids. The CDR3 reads CVISTDQGNQPQHF. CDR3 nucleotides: TGTGTCATCAGCACAGACCAGGGCAATCAGCCCCAGCATTTT.

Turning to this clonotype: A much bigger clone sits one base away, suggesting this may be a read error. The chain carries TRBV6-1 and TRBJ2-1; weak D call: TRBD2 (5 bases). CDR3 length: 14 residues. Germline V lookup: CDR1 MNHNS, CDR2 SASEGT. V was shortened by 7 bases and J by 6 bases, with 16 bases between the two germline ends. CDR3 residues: CASKAYLGGNEQFF. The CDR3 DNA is TGTGCCAGCAAGGCGTACCTAGGAGGCAATGAGCAGTTCTTC.

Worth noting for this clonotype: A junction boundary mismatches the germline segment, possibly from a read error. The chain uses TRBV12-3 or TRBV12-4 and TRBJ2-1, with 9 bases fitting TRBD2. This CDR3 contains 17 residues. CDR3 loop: CASSVRGVAGVVNEQSF. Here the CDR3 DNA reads TGTGCAAGCAGTGTACGAGGGGTAGCGGGGGTGGTCAATGAGCAGTCCTTC.

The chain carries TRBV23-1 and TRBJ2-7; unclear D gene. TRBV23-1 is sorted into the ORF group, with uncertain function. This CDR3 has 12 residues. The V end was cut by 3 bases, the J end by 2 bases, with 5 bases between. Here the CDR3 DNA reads TGCGCCAGCAGTCACTTGGCCTACGAGCAGTACTTC. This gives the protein CASSHLAYEQYF.

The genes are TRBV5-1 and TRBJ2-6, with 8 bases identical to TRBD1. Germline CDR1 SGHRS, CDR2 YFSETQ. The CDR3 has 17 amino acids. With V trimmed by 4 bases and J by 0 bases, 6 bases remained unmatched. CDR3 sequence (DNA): TGCGCCAGCAGCCTGGACAGGGCAAACTCTGGGGCCAACGTCCTGACTTTC. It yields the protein CASSLDRANSGANVLTF.

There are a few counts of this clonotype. As DNA, the CDR3 is TGCGCCAGCAGCCAAGTGACTAGCTCCAGCTCCTACGAGCAGTACTTC. Its protein is CASSQVTSSSSYEQYF. The rearrangement joins TRBV4-1 to TRBJ2-7; 7 nucleotides match TRBD2. Germline CDR1 MGHRA, CDR2 YSYEKL. This CDR3 has 16 amino acids. With V trimmed by 1 base and J by 0 bases, 6 bases remained unmatched.

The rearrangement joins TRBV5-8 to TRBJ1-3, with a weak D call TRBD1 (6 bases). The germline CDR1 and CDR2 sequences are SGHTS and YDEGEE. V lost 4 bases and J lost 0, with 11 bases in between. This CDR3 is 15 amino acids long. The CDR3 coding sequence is TGTGCCAGCAGCATCGGACAGACCTCTGGAAACACCATATATTTT. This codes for CASSIGQTSGNTIYF.

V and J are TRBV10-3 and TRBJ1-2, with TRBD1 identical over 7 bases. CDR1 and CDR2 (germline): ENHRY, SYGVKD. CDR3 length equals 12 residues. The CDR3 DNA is TGTCTCATCAGCTGGGACAGCGGCGGCTACACCTTC. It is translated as CLISWDSGGYTF.